The 15 T cell receptor beta chains reported below all come from one sample, sequenced in a study of OX40 agonist ivuxolimab in advanced cancers. Generated by immunoSEQ multiplex PCR, the TCRdb table keeps only in-frame clones and is missing some. The sample holds around 43,000 clones, 86% seen once. Sequences were derived from CD4+ or CD8+ T cells sorted from blood, sampled in a trial of the OX40 agonist ivuxolimab. These receptor sequences come from an adult with an advanced solid tumor such as melanoma, head and neck, liver or kidney cancer.

This clone is a singleton in its sample. The chain uses TRBV4-2 and TRBJ2-1, with 9 bases fitting TRBD2. From germline, CDR1 is LGHNA and CDR2 YNFKEQ. The ends lost 1 base at V and 4 bases at J; junction bases unmatched: 8. The CDR3 is made up of 17 amino acids. This CDR3 reads CASSQVIAGAAYNEQFF. The CDR3 bases are TGTGCCAGCAGCCAAGTGATAGCGGGGGCGGCTTACAATGAGCAGTTCTTC.

In DNA form, the CDR3 reads TGTGCCAGCAGACCACCCGGGTTCGGGGCTGAAGCTTTCTTT. Encoded protein: CASRPPGFGAEAFF. The chain recombines TRBV6-1 with TRBJ1-1; D is unresolved. CDR1 and CDR2 (germline): MNHNS, SASEGT. This CDR3 is built from 14 residues. V shed 6 bases and J shed 6 bases, with 17 bases lying between them.

The count of this clone is one. V usage is TRBV9 and J usage is TRBJ2-3, with TRBD2 matching over 7 bases. The germline gives CDR1 SGDLS, CDR2 YYNGEE. The CDR3 has 15 amino acids. The J segment lost 0 bases and the V segment lost 0 bases, leaving 1 base of the junction unmatched. This CDR3 reads CASSVGEGSTDTQYF. The CDR3 DNA is TGTGCCAGCAGCGTAGGGGAGGGAAGCACAGATACGCAGTATTTT. The whole variable domain, remainder taken from reference TRBV9 and TRBJ2-3, is DSGVTQTPKHLITATGQRVTLRCSPRSGDLSVYWYQQSLDQGLQFLIQYYNGEERAKGNILERFSAQQFPDLHSELNLSSLELGDSALYFCASSVGEGSTDTQYFGPGTRLTVL.

This chain connects TRBV14 to TRBJ2-2; 8 nucleotides match TRBD1. This CDR3 is 17 amino acids long. The V and J ends lost 5 bases and 3 bases, in that order; junction bases with no gene match: 11. Germline V gives CDR1 SGHDN, CDR2 FVKESK. The CDR3 reads CASSLRQGIVDTGELFF. CDR3 DNA: TGTGCCAGCAGCTTAAGACAGGGGATTGTAGACACCGGGGAGCTGTTTTTT.

This clone came up once. The chain carries TRBV27 and TRBJ1-2; 8 nucleotides align to TRBD1. Germline lookup yields CDR1 MNHEY and CDR2 SMNVEV (reference sequence). The CDR3 is 17 residues long. Losses at the gene ends were 5 bases for V and 1 base for J; bases not matched to a gene: 12. CDR3: CASSLGAGGRSNYGYTF. The CDR3 DNA sequence: TGTGCCAGCAGTCTGGGGGCAGGGGGCCGAAGTAACTATGGCTACACCTTC.

The chain employs TRBV6-6 and TRBJ2-2, with unresolved D. Germline V gene sequence: CDR1 MNHNY, CDR2 SVGAGI (reference sequence). The CDR3 has 14 amino acids. V lost 0 bases to trimming and J lost 7 bases, with 9 bases between them. CDR3 DNA sequence: TGTGCCAGCAGTTACTCATCCACGGGCGGGGAGCTGTTTTTT. It codes for CASSYSSTGGELFF.

The chain uses TRBV13 and TRBJ2-1; D ambiguous. CDR1 and CDR2 from the germline V gene are PRHDT and FYEKMQ (reference sequence). This CDR3 is built from 15 residues. The germline V and J ends were trimmed by 6 bases and 0 bases, with 12 bases remaining between them. CDR3 sequence reads: CASSPDGRSYNEQFF. The CDR3 region has the DNA TGTGCCAGCAGTCCGGACGGACGCTCCTACAATGAGCAGTTCTTC.

V is TRBV11-1 and J is TRBJ2-1, with 8 bases fitting TRBD1. This CDR3 region has 14 residues. Germline CDR1 and CDR2: SGHAT and FQDESV (reference sequence). The ends lost 5 bases at V and 7 bases at J; junction bases unmatched: 7. The CDR3 region is CASSPEWTGNEQFF. As DNA, the CDR3 is TGTGCCAGCAGCCCGGAATGGACAGGGAATGAGCAGTTCTTC.

The chain couples TRBV4-1 to TRBJ2-7; the match to TRBD1 covers 7 bases. CDR1 and CDR2 (germline): MGHRA, YSYEKL. The CDR3 length is 14 residues. With V trimmed by 2 bases and J by 1 base, 2 bases remained unmatched. In DNA form, the CDR3 reads TGCGCCAGCAGCCAATTGGGACAGTCCTACGAGCAGTACTTC. It codes for CASSQLGQSYEQYF.

The chain recombines TRBV30 with TRBJ1-1, with 7 bases matching TRBD1. CDR1 and CDR2 (germline): GTSNPN, SVGIG (reference sequence). V lost 3 bases, J lost 4 bases, and 17 bases stayed unmatched. The CDR3 sequence is 17 residues long. CDR3 protein: CAWSHGTVKKCGTEAFF. DNA of the CDR3: TGTGCCTGGAGCCACGGGACAGTGAAGAAGTGCGGCACTGAAGCTTTCTTT.

The chain uses TRBV6-6 and TRBJ2-7; TRBD1 agrees at 7 bases. There are 15 residues in the CDR3. J was trimmed by 0 bases and V by 8 bases; bases with no gene match: 10. Germline CDR1 reads MNHNY; CDR2 reads SVGAGI (reference sequence). For the CDR3, the DNA is TGTGCCAGCCAGGGGGACGGGGCAGTCTCCTACGAGCAGTACTTC. Translated, it gives CASQGDGAVSYEQYF.

The V gene is TRBV5-6, the J gene TRBJ2-7, with TRBD1 matching over 8 bases. Germline V gene lookup returns CDR1 SGHDT and CDR2 YYEEEE. The CDR3 has 14 residues. V was pared by 4 bases and J by 1 base, with 4 bases of the junction left unmatched. CDR3 nucleotides: TGTGCCAGCAGCGGACGGGACAGGTCCTACGAGCAGTACTTC. Translated: CASSGRDRSYEQYF.

This clone came up once. V gene TRBV4-1 combines with J gene TRBJ1-4; weak D call: TRBD1 (5 bases). Trimming removed 5 bases from V and 3 bases from J, with 13 bases in between. CDR3 length: 15 amino acids. CDR1 and CDR2 (germline): MGHRA, YSYEKL. The CDR3 nucleotides read TGCGCCAGCAGCTTCACGCAGGGATCTAATGAAAAACTGTTTTTT. Residues: CASSFTQGSNEKLFF.

The genes are TRBV6-5 and TRBJ2-6; D ambiguous. Trimming left V 0 bases short and J 4 bases short, with 7 bases between. Germline V gene data show CDR1 as MNHEY and CDR2 as SVGAGI. This CDR3 is 15 amino acids long. CDR3 residues: CASSYSDAGANVLTF. The CDR3 bases are TGTGCCAGCAGTTACTCTGACGCCGGGGCCAACGTCCTGACTTTC.

V gene TRBV7-3 combines with J gene TRBJ2-7; D unresolved. The V end was cut by 2 bases, the J end by 0 bases, with 8 bases between. Germline CDR1 is SGHTA and CDR2 is FQGTGA. CDR3 length: 14 residues. CDR3 bases: TGTGCCAGCAGCTTAGGAGCAGCCTCCTACGAGCAGTACTTC. It encodes CASSLGAASYEQYF.